The 8 T cell receptor beta chains presented below share a single source sample, sequenced in a study of OX40 agonist ivuxolimab in advanced cancers. Library preparation employed the immunoSEQ multiplex PCR assay. What TCRdb holds here is the immuneACCESS table cut down to in-frame rearrangements. Part of the clones is not present; checked against another copy, under half of the missing clones reflect an unresolved V gene, and the others are unexplained. The sample data list tens of thousands of clones, and around 85% of these were observed just once. The ten largest clones take up 0.2% to 0.25% of the sample. The source was CD4+ or CD8+ T cells sorted from blood, collected in a trial of the OX40 agonist ivuxolimab. Every receptor here comes from an adult with an advanced solid tumor such as melanoma, head and neck, liver or kidney cancer.

V and J are TRBV28 and TRBJ1-2; 9 bases are shared with TRBD1. CDR3 length: 13 amino acids. Germline V gene sequence: CDR1 MDHEN, CDR2 SYDVKM. Trimming removed 7 bases from V and 8 bases from J; junction bases left unmatched: 8. As DNA, the CDR3 is TGTGCCAGCACCGAGGGACAGGGCTACGGCTACACCTTC. Translating it yields CASTEGQGYGYTF.

The chain combines TRBV28 with TRBJ2-5; TRBD2 matches 11 bases. The junction had 6 bases not matched to a gene; V was cut back by 6 bases and J by 3 bases. The CDR3 sequence is 15 residues long. Germline V lookup: CDR1 MDHEN, CDR2 SYDVKM. CDR3 residues: CASSLAGLAEETQYF. CDR3 coding DNA: TGTGCCAGCAGCCTTGCGGGACTAGCGGAAGAGACCCAGTACTTC.

V and J are TRBV5-1 and TRBJ2-3; either TRBD1 or TRBD2 may supply D (5 bases each). The germline V gene encodes CDR1 SGHRS and CDR2 YFSETQ. V was clipped by 1 base and J by 4 bases, with 13 bases between them. This CDR3 contains 15 residues. CDR3 amino acids: CASSLPDRGADTQYF. The DNA of the CDR3 is TGCGCCAGCAGCTTGCCCGACAGAGGGGCAGATACGCAGTATTTT.

V and J are TRBV13 and TRBJ1-4; a possible D gene is TRBD1 (5 bases). The CDR3 length is 15 residues. Trimming left V 0 bases short and J 8 bases short, with 13 bases between. Per the germline V gene, CDR1 is PRHDT and CDR2 is FYEKMQ (reference sequence). CDR3: CASSLGQGVLEKLFF. CDR3 nucleotides: TGTGCCAGCAGCTTAGGTCAGGGAGTGCTGGAAAAACTGTTTTTT.

The gene calls are TRBV6-1 and TRBJ2-1; TRBD1 agrees at 7 bases. Per the germline V gene, CDR1 is MNHNS and CDR2 is SASEGT. V gave up 8 bases and J gave up 0 bases; unmatched junction bases: 7. This CDR3 has 15 amino acids. The CDR3 DNA reads TGTGCCAGCGGCTCCAGGGGGAGCTCCTACAATGAGCAGTTCTTC. It specifies CASGSRGSSYNEQFF.

The V call is TRBV5-4, the J call TRBJ1-1; D is perhaps TRBD1 (5 bases). The germline V gene encodes CDR1 SGHNT and CDR2 YYREEE (reference sequence). The CDR3 is 15 residues long. The V and J ends lost 2 bases and 1 base respectively, with 12 bases between them. The CDR3 here is CASSFPGLANTEAFF. The DNA of the CDR3 is TGTGCCAGCAGCTTCCCGGGACTCGCGAACACTGAAGCTTTCTTT. Looking up the rest from reference TRBV5-4 and TRBJ1-1 gives the full variable domain: ETGVTQSPTHLIKTRGQQVTLRCSSQSGHNTVSWYQQALGQGPQFIFQYYREEENGRGNFPPRFSGLQFPNYSSELNVNALELDDSALYLCASSFPGLANTEAFFGQGTRLTVV.

V usage is TRBV7-2 and J usage is TRBJ2-7; 11 bases agree with TRBD2. CDR1 and CDR2 (germline): SGHTA, FQGNSA. This CDR3 has 14 amino acids. V lost 2 bases, J lost 7 bases, and 4 bases stayed unmatched. DNA of the CDR3: TGTGCCAGCAGCTTAATCCTAGCGGGAGGTGAGCAGTACTTC. It is translated as CASSLILAGGEQYF.

The V gene is TRBV7-3, the J gene TRBJ2-2, with 8 bases that match TRBD2. CDR1 and CDR2 (germline): SGHTA, FQGTGA. The CDR3 has 15 amino acids. After removal of 5 bases from V and 7 bases from J, the junction contained 9 bases not matched to a gene. The CDR3 protein is CASSPARGGGGELFF. The CDR3 DNA sequence: TGTGCCAGCAGCCCCGCCCGGGGGGGAGGCGGGGAGCTGTTTTTT.